What follows are 15 T cell receptor beta chains derived from one specimen sequenced in a study of Ad26.COV2.S vaccination and SARS-CoV-2 variants. Clones were read by immunoSEQ multiplex PCR, and TCRdb kept only the in-frame ones, dropping some. The top ten clones hold 10% to 15% of a sample with about 480,000 clones, roughly 87% of them seen once. The treatment is: over 15 received Ad26.COV2.S at low or high dose, single or two shots; 5 received placebo; per-sample allocation not given. It was on day 63 after the first vaccine or placebo injection that samples were taken. The specimen comprised peripheral blood, sampled in a trial of Ad26.COV2.S vaccine versus placebo. These receptors were taken from a person between 18 and 60 years old who received the Ad26.COV2.S COVID-19 vaccine or a placebo.

The CDR3 loop reads CASRSGYYEQYF. For the CDR3, the DNA is TGTGCCAGCAGGTCAGGATACTACGAGCAGTACTTC. The chain recombines TRBV2 with TRBJ2-7; D gene uncertain. The V gene lost 6 bases and the J gene lost 3 bases, with 9 bases spanning the gap. CDR3 length: 12 residues. Germline assignment: CDR1 SNHLY and CDR2 FYNNEI. Using reference TRBV2 and TRBJ2-7 for the parts outside the CDR3, the full variable domain is EPEVTQTPSHQVTQMGQEVILRCVPISNHLYFYWYRQILGQKVEFLVSFYNNEISEKSEIFDDQFSVERPDGSNFTLKIRSTKLEDSAMYFCASRSGYYEQYFGPGTRLTVT.

CDR3 region: CASSNVGLKNIQYF. CDR3 nucleotides: TGTGCCAGCAGCAATGTCGGGCTCAAAAACATTCAGTACTTC. V usage is TRBV28 and J usage is TRBJ2-4, with D hard to call. The CDR3 loop spans 14 amino acids. The germline V and J ends were trimmed by 6 bases and 3 bases, with 12 bases remaining between them. Germline V gene data show CDR1 as MDHEN and CDR2 as SYDVKM.

This clone was seen once. This chain connects TRBV28 to TRBJ1-5; maybe TRBD1 (5 bases). The CDR3 is 13 amino acids. The V gene's germline CDR1 is MDHEN and CDR2 SYDVKM. Trimming cost V 5 bases and J 6 bases, with 11 bases left between them. The DNA of the CDR3 is TGTGCCAGCAGTCCAACAGGCGGTCAGCCCCAGCATTTT. Translating gives CASSPTGGQPQHF.

This CDR3 reads CASSSEGHGGYTF. Here the CDR3 DNA reads TGCGCCAGCAGCTCTGAGGGGCATGGCGGCTACACCTTC. This rearrangement joins TRBV5-1 to TRBJ1-2, with D possibly matching TRBD1 (5 bases). V was pared by 3 bases and J by 8 bases, with 14 bases between. The CDR3 has 13 residues. Germline-derived CDR1 and CDR2 are SGHRS and YFSETQ.

The chain uses TRBV6-4 and TRBJ2-3; TRBD2 agrees at 9 bases. This CDR3 contains 17 residues. Germline CDR1 is MRHNA and CDR2 is SNTAGT. V lost 6 bases and J lost 2; bases outside the gene matches: 12. The CDR3 here is CASSLLAGGSNTDTQYF. In nucleotides, the CDR3 is TGTGCCAGCAGCCTTCTTGCGGGAGGGAGTAACACAGATACGCAGTATTTT.

The rearrangement links TRBV7-2 to TRBJ2-7; D is ambiguous. Per germline, CDR1 SGHTA and CDR2 FQGNSA. The CDR3 is made up of 13 amino acids. V gave up 4 bases and J gave up 3 bases, with 10 bases separating them. CDR3 residues: CASSSPPSYEQYF. In nucleotides, the CDR3 is TGTGCCAGCAGCTCCCCACCTAGCTACGAGCAGTACTTC.

V usage is TRBV18 and J usage is TRBJ2-7; TRBD1 aligns across 7 bases. The CDR3 runs to 15 residues. V shed 0 bases, J shed 2 bases, and the junction held 4 bases outside the gene matches. In germline, CDR1 is KGHSH, CDR2 LQKENI. CDR3 nucleotides: TGTGCCAGCTCACCACCAGTGACAGGGACCTACGAGCAGTACTTC. Translating it yields CASSPPVTGTYEQYF. The full variable domain, in which reference TRBV18 and TRBJ2-7 provide the parts outside the CDR3, is NAGVMQNPRHLVRRRGQEARLRCSPMKGHSHVYWYRQLPEEGLKFMVYLQKENIIDESGMPKERFSAEFPKEGPSILRIQQVVRGDSAAYFCASSPPVTGTYEQYFGPGTRLTVT.

In its sample, this clone was seen a few times. The chain carries TRBV7-9 and TRBJ1-3; 10 nucleotides line up with TRBD1. The CDR3 is 14 amino acids. The V gene end was trimmed by 5 bases and the J gene end by 7 bases; junction bases not matched to a gene: 5. Germline assignment: CDR1 SEHNR and CDR2 FQNEAQ (reference sequence). The CDR3 DNA is TGTGCCAGCAGCCCGGGACAGGGGTGGAACACCATATATTTT. Translation: CASSPGQGWNTIYF.

A few counts support this clone. The chain links TRBV7-7 to TRBJ2-2; D gene uncertain. The CDR3 is made up of 13 amino acids. From germline, CDR1 is SSHAT and CDR2 FNYEAQ (reference sequence). Trimming left V 1 base short and J 5 bases short, with 5 bases between. CDR3 loop: CASSLGETGELFF. CDR3 nucleotide sequence: TGTGCCAGCAGCTTAGGGGAAACCGGGGAGCTGTTTTTT.

The chain has TRBV9 and TRBJ2-5; TRBD2 matches 7 bases. Germline CDR1 reads SGDLS; CDR2 reads YYNGEE. V lost 7 bases, J lost 2 bases, and 2 bases stayed unmatched. The CDR3 runs to 12 residues. CDR3 amino acids: CASAREQETQYF. In DNA, the CDR3 is TGTGCCAGCGCGCGGGAGCAAGAGACCCAGTACTTC.

This chain connects TRBV12-3 or TRBV12-4 to TRBJ2-7; unclear D gene. CDR3 size: 12 residues. V was trimmed by 6 bases and J by 4 bases, leaving 10 bases between them. The CDR3 loop reads CASSLGFYEQYF. The DNA of the CDR3 is TGTGCCAGCAGCCTTGGTTTTTACGAGCAGTACTTC.

The J gene is TRBJ2-7, the V gene TRBV27; 11 bases line up with TRBD2. Germline V gives CDR1 MNHEY, CDR2 SMNVEV (reference sequence). This CDR3 is 16 amino acids long. Losses at the gene ends were 4 bases for V and 5 bases for J; bases not matched to a gene: 10. CDR3: CASSSHTSGRRNEQYF. CDR3 coding DNA: TGTGCCAGCAGTTCCCATACTAGCGGGAGACGGAACGAGCAGTACTTC.

V is TRBV27 and J is TRBJ2-3, with D perhaps TRBD2 (6 bases). The CDR3 is made up of 16 amino acids. V dropped 6 bases and J dropped 3 bases, with 19 bases sitting between them. Germline loops: CDR1 MNHEY, CDR2 SMNVEV (reference sequence). CDR3 amino acids: CASSPPLQTSTDTQYF. CDR3 nucleotides: TGTGCCAGCAGCCCCCCTCTCCAGACTAGTACAGATACGCAGTATTTT.

V and J are TRBV6-5 and TRBJ1-6; D is unclear. V lost 6 bases and J 12 bases, leaving 15 bases between the germline ends. Germline V gives CDR1 MNHEY, CDR2 SVGAGI. The length of the CDR3 is 13 residues. The CDR3 coding sequence is TGTGCCAGCAGCGCCCAGAGTCGGAGACCCCTCCACTTT. Amino acid sequence: CASSAQSRRPLHF.

The chain links TRBV28 to TRBJ1-4; D not certain. The V end lost 1 base, the J end lost 1 base, and 4 bases lay between the germline ends. The CDR3 spans 14 residues. Germline values: CDR1 MDHEN, CDR2 SYDVKM. CDR3 region: CASSLSVTNEKLFF. In DNA form, the CDR3 reads TGTGCCAGCAGTTTATCTGTAACTAATGAAAAACTGTTTTTT.